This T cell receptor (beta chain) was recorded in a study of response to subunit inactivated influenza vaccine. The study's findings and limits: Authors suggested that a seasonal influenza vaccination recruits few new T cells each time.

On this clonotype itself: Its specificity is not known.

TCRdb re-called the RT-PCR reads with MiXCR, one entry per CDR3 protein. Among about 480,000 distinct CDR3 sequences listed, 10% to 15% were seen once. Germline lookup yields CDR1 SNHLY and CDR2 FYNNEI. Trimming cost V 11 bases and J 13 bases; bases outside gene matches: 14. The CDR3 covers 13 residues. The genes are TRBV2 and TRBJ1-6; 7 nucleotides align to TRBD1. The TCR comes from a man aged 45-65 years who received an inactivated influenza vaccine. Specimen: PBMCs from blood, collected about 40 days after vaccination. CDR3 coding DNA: TGTGCCGTTCGACAGGGTAGGGATTTCCCCCTCCACTTT. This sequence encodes CAVRQGRDFPLHF.